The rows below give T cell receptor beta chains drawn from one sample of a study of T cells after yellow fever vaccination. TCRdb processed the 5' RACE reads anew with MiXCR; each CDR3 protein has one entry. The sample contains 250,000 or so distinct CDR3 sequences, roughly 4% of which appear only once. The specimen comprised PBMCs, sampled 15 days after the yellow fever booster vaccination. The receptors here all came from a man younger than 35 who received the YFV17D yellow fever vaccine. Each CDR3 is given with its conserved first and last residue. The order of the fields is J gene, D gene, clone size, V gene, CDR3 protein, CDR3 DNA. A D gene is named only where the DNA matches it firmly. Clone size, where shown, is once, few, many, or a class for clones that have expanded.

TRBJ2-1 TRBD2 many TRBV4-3 CASSQNWASGGEQFF TGCGCCAGCAGCCAAAACTGGGCTAGCGGGGGTGAGCAGTTCTTC
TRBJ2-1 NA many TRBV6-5 CASSTYDSYNEQFF TGTGCCAGCAGTACGTACGACAGTTACAATGAGCAGTTCTTC
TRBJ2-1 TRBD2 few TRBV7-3 CASSLVGGSGAHNEQFF TGTGCCAGCAGCTTAGTCGGGGGGAGCGGGGCTCACAATGAGCAGTTCTTC
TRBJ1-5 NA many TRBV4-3 CASSQDWTGNQPQHF TGCGCCAGCAGCCAAGATTGGACAGGCAATCAGCCCCAGCATTTT
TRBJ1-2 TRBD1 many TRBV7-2 CASQGDGYGYTF TGTGCCAGTCAGGGGGACGGCTATGGCTACACCTTC
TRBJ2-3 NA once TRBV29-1 CSVAAPLTDTQYF TGCAGCGTTGCCGCCCCACTCACAGATACGCAGTATTTT
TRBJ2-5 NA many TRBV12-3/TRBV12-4 CASSLYEKETQYF TGTGCCAGCAGTTTGTACGAGAAAGAGACCCAGTACTTC
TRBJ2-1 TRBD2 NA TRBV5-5 CASSFTQSRTSGGNNEQFF TGTGCCAGCAGCTTCACCCAATCCAGGACTAGCGGGGGTAACAATGAGCAGTTCTTC
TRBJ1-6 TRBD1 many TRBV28 CASREGQGDYNSPLHF TGTGCCAGCCGAGAAGGACAGGGGGATTATAATTCACCCCTCCACTTT
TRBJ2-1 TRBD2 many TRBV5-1 CASSFLIDSAGGMGYNEQFF TGCGCCAGCAGCTTTCTTATTGACTCGGCGGGGGGTATGGGATACAATGAGCAGTTCTTC
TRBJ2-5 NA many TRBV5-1 CASSLGEIQETQYF TGCGCCAGCAGCTTGGGGGAGATTCAAGAGACCCAGTACTTC
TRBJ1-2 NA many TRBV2 CASRLAMTANYGYTF TGTGCCAGCAGGCTTGCAATGACGGCTAACTATGGCTACACCTTC
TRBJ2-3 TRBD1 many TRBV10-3 CAISYLTGADTQYF TGTGCCATCAGTTATTTGACAGGGGCAGATACGCAGTATTTT
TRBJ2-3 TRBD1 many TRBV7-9 CASSFSGTGNTDTQYF TGTGCCAGCAGCTTTTCCGGGACAGGAAACACAGATACGCAGTATTTT
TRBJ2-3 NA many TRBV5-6 CASSSIATDTQYF TGTGCCAGCAGCTCCATAGCCACAGATACGCAGTATTTT
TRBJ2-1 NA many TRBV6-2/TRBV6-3 CASSLDSPRGNEQFF TGTGCCAGCAGCCTCGACAGCCCACGGGGTAATGAGCAGTTCTTC
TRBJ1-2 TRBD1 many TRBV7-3 CASSLGAGGHGYTF TGTGCCAGCAGCTTAGGGGCAGGGGGTCATGGCTACACCTTC
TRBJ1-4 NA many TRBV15 CATSRDGGEKLFF TGTGCCACCAGCAGAGATGGAGGGGAAAAACTGTTTTTT
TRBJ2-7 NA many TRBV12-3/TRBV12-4 CASSLALGTYEQYF TGTGCCAGCAGTTTAGCCCTAGGGACCTACGAGCAGTACTTC
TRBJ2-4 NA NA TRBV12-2 CASRLGVRGGSMGIQYF TGTGCAAGTCGCTTAGGCGTGCGGGGGGGATCCATGGGCATTCAGTACTTC
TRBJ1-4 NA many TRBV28 CASSFSGLGGEKLFF TGTGCCAGCAGTTTCTCCGGACTGGGGGGAGAAAAACTGTTTTTT
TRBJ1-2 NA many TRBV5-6 CASSLGAGLRSGYTF TGTGCCAGCAGCTTGGGAGCGGGGCTGAGGTCTGGCTACACCTTC
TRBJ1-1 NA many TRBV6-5 CASSPDPWGTEAFF TGTGCCAGCAGTCCCGACCCCTGGGGGACTGAAGCTTTCTTT
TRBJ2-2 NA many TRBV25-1 CASVGWGLGELFF TGTGCCAGCGTCGGATGGGGCCTCGGGGAGCTGTTTTTT
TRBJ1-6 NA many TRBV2 CASELNSPLHF TGTGCCAGCGAACTTAATTCACCCCTCCACTTT
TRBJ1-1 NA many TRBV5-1 CASRPRADTEAFF TGCGCCAGCAGACCAAGGGCGGACACTGAAGCTTTCTTT
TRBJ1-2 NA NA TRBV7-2 CASSLDKAGRGGYTF TGTGCCAGCAGCTTGGATAAGGCCGGTCGGGGTGGCTACACCTTC
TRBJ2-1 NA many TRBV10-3 CAISEEGVEQFF TGTGCCATCAGTGAAGAGGGGGTTGAGCAGTTCTTC
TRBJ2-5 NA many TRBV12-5 CASGPRETQYF TGTGCTAGTGGTCCGCGGGAGACCCAGTACTTC
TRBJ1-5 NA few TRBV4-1 CASSHDPQGSQHF TGCGCCAGCAGCCACGACCCCCAGGGTTCCCAGCATTTT
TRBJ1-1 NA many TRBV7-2 CASRPVRTEAFF TGTGCCAGCAGACCGGTTCGGACTGAAGCTTTCTTT
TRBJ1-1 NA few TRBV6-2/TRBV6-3 CASTDNTEAFF TGTGCCAGCACTGATAACACTGAAGCTTTCTTT
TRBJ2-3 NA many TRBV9 CASSESGAADTQYF TGTGCCAGCAGCGAGAGTGGGGCGGCAGATACGCAGTATTTT
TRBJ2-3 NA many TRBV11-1 CASSLTQGSPTDTQYF TGTGCCAGCAGCTTAACTCAGGGGTCTCCTACAGATACGCAGTATTTT
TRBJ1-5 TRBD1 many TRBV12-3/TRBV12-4 CASRQGPQPQHF TGTGCCAGTCGACAGGGGCCTCAGCCCCAGCATTTT
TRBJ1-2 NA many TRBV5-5 CASSPGDPSPYGYTF TGTGCCAGCAGCCCCGGGGACCCAAGCCCCTATGGCTACACCTTC
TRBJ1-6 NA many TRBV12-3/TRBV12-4 CASSFGPNNSPLHF TGTGCCAGCAGTTTTGGACCGAATAATTCACCCCTCCACTTT
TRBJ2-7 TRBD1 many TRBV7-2 CASSSPGQGHSYEQYF TGTGCCAGCAGCTCCCCGGGACAGGGCCATTCCTACGAGCAGTACTTC
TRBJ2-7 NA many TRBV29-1 CSVAPGINYEQYF TGCAGCGTTGCGCCAGGGATCAACTACGAGCAGTACTTC
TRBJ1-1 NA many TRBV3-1 CASSQADRNTEAFF TGTGCCAGCAGCCAGGCCGACAGAAACACTGAAGCTTTCTTT
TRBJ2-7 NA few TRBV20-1 CSAREHPTSYEQYF TGCAGTGCTAGGGAACATCCAACTTCCTACGAGCAGTACTTC
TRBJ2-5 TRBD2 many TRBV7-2 CASSLFAGGIVTQYF TGTGCCAGCAGCTTATTCGCGGGGGGGATAGTAACCCAGTACTTC
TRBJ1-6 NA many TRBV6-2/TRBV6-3 CASSYPTDQPSSYNSPLHF TGTGCCAGCAGTTACCCCACAGACCAACCAAGCTCCTATAATTCACCCCTCCACTTT
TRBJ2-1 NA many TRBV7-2 CASSLRQGSSYNEQFF TGTGCCAGCAGCTTACGGCAGGGAAGCTCCTACAATGAGCAGTTCTTC
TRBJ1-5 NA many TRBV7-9 CASSPGRAGNQPQHF TGTGCCAGCAGCCCAGGGCGGGCAGGGAATCAGCCCCAGCATTTT
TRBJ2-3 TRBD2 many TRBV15 CATSRALGNGGAPDTQYF TGTGCCACCAGCAGAGCACTGGGGAACGGGGGGGCCCCCGATACGCAGTATTTT
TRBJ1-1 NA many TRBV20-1 CSARWGSMVNTEAFF TGCAGTGCGCGTTGGGGGAGCATGGTGAACACTGAAGCTTTCTTT
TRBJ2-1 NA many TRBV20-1 CSAINFGEQFF TGCAGTGCTATCAACTTTGGTGAGCAGTTCTTC
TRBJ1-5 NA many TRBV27 CASSSGRGNQPQHF TGTGCCAGCAGTTCGGGCCGAGGCAATCAGCCCCAGCATTTT